This T cell receptor beta chain was profiled in a study of T cells in localized non-small cell lung cancer. Trimming shortened V by 5 bases and J by 1 base, and 12 bases separated the two germline ends. The CDR3 spans 15 residues. CDR1 is MNHEY and CDR2 is SVGAGI in the germline V gene. Sequenced by immunoSEQ multiplex PCR; TCRdb stores in-frame clones only, minus some. The sample carries 20,000 to 25,000 clones, approximately 88% recorded once. The origin of this receptor is a man aged 35-75 years with stage I squamous cell lung carcinoma. The sample consisted of peripheral blood, taken before any cancer treatment. This chain joins TRBV6-5 and TRBJ1-5; possible D gene TRBD1, 5 bases. The CDR3 region is CASSTGLGSNQPQHF. DNA of the CDR3: TGTGCCAGCAGTACGGGGCTTGGGAGCAATCAGCCCCAGCATTTT.